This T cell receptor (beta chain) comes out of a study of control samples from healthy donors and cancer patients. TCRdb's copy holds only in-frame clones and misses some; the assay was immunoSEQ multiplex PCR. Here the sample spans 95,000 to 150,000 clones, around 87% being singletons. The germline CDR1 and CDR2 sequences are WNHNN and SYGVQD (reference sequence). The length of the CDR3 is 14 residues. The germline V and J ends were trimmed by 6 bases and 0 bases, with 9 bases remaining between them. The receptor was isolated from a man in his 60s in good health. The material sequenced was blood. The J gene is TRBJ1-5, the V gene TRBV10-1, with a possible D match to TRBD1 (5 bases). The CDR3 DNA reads TGCGCCAGCAGCACGACAGCTAGCAATCAGCCCCAGCATTTT. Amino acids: CASSTTASNQPQHF.